The 28 T cell receptor beta chains in this list originate from one sample, sequenced in a study of T cells after yellow fever vaccination (dated by TCRdb to between 2018 and 2021). In light of the paper, this sample's treatment or condition label describes: live attenuated yellow fever vaccine strain. Library method: 5' RACE. Sequencing was carried out with an Illumina HiSeq 2500. TCRdb applied fastp at Q25 and MiXCR to the public reads, then kept only in-frame beta chains. Records with the same CDR3 protein are collapsed into one entry carrying the most frequent genes and DNA. Here the sample has about 330,000 distinct CDR3 sequences; roughly 8.6% occur a single time. Roughly 18% of the sample lies in the top ten. Sequences were derived from PBMCs, sampled more than 40 days after the first yellow fever vaccination. The origin of the receptors is a man between 18 and 35 years old who received the YFV17D yellow fever vaccine.

This clonotype was found many times. The chain combines TRBV27 with TRBJ2-3; no definite D call. The germline CDR1 and CDR2 sequences are MNHEY and SMNVEV (reference sequence). The CDR3 has 14 residues. V shed 1 base and J shed 2 bases, with 7 bases lying between them. CDR3 nucleotide sequence: TGTGCCAGCAGTTTATTGGGCCCCACAGATACGCAGTATTTT. Its protein is CASSLLGPTDTQYF.

The CDR3 loop reads CSANARGFGANVLTF. The DNA for the CDR3 is TGCAGTGCCAATGCCCGGGGCTTCGGGGCCAACGTCCTGACTTTC. V usage is TRBV20-1 and J usage is TRBJ2-6; D possibly matches TRBD1 or TRBD2 (5 bases each). The CDR3 is 15 residues long. In germline, CDR1 is DFQATT, CDR2 SNEGSKA (reference sequence). V was shortened by 6 bases and J by 4 bases, with 16 bases between the two germline ends.

This clonotype was recorded many times. The DNA for the CDR3 is TGTGCCAGCAGTTACTCCCCAGGGAGAGGCGAGCAGTACGTC. As protein: CASSYSPGRGEQYV. V and J are TRBV6-5 and TRBJ2-7; D is tentatively TRBD1 or TRBD2 (5 bases each). CDR1 and CDR2 from the germline V gene are MNHEY and SVGAGI. The CDR3 loop spans 14 amino acids. V was trimmed by 0 bases and J by 6 bases, leaving 12 bases between them.

This clonotype came up many times. The chain carries TRBV6-2 or TRBV6-3 and TRBJ2-1; tentatively, D is TRBD1 (6 bases). The CDR3 has 12 amino acids. The germline CDR1 and CDR2 sequences are MNHEY and SVGEGT. Trimming stripped 0 bases from V and 12 bases from J, with 9 bases between. In DNA form, the CDR3 reads TGTGCCAGCAGTTACTCAGGGGGTGTGCAGTTCTTC. It specifies CASSYSGGVQFF.

The chain is built from TRBV6-1 and TRBJ2-1; TRBD1 aligns across 9 bases. V dropped 5 bases and J dropped 7; count of bases not matched to a gene: 9. CDR3 size: 15 residues. Per germline, CDR1 MNHNS and CDR2 SASEGT. The DNA for the CDR3 is TGTGCCAGCAGTACGCCGGGACAGGGAACGAATGAGCAGTTCTTC. It specifies CASSTPGQGTNEQFF.

This clonotype was detected ten times or more. V usage is TRBV10-3 and J usage is TRBJ2-2; 10 nucleotides align to TRBD1. V lost 5 bases, J lost 7 bases, and 10 bases stayed unmatched. Germline CDR1 reads ENHRY; CDR2 reads SYGVKD. The CDR3 runs to 16 residues. The CDR3 nucleotides are TGTGCCATCAGTTCCGGCCCGGGACAGGGGATCGGGGAGCTGTTTTTT. Encoded protein: CAISSGPGQGIGELFF.

This clonotype has just a few counts. J is TRBJ2-3 and V is TRBV5-1; 11 nucleotides align to TRBD2. Per germline, CDR1 SGHRS and CDR2 YFSETQ. The ends lost 4 bases at V and 3 bases at J; junction bases unmatched: 7. The CDR3 runs 16 residues. The CDR3 here is CASSVPTSGATDTQYF. CDR3 DNA sequence: TGCGCCAGCAGCGTTCCGACTAGCGGGGCTACAGATACGCAGTATTTT.

Of note for this clonotype: This may be a read error: a much more frequent sequence differs by one nucleotide. V and J are TRBV7-9 and TRBJ2-5; possible D gene TRBD2, 7 bases. Trimming shortened V by 9 bases and J by 7 bases, and 18 bases separated the two germline ends. The CDR3 has 13 residues. In germline, CDR1 is SEHNR, CDR2 FQNEAQ (reference sequence). The CDR3 region is CARTTTGRGTQYF. The CDR3 coding sequence is TGTGCCAGAACCACAACAGGGAGGGGGACCCAGTACTTC. Full variable domain (outside the CDR3, taken from reference TRBV7-9 and TRBJ2-5): DTGVSQNPRHKITKRGQNVTFRCDPISEHNRLYWYRQTLGQGPEFLTYFQNEAQLEKSRLLSDRFSAERPKGSFSTLEIQRTEQGDSAMYLCARTTTGRGTQYFGPGTRLLVL.

The chain carries TRBV10-3 and TRBJ1-1; 7 bases agree with TRBD1. Trimming cost V 7 bases and J 4 bases; bases outside gene matches: 9. Germline CDR1 ENHRY, CDR2 SYGVKD. The CDR3 sequence is 14 residues long. CDR3 region: CAIKGGQGSTEAFF. Here the CDR3 DNA reads TGTGCCATCAAAGGGGGCCAGGGATCCACTGAAGCTTTCTTT.

Only a few counts were recorded for this clonotype. J is TRBJ1-1 and V is TRBV5-1, with D possibly being TRBD1 (6 bases). V gave up 3 bases and J gave up 4 bases, with 13 bases separating them. Germline lookup yields CDR1 SGHRS and CDR2 YFSETQ. The CDR3 length is 14 residues. The CDR3 DNA sequence: TGCGCCAGCAGCTCTCAACCGGGGGCCACTGAAGCTTTCTTT. It is translated as CASSSQPGATEAFF.

In this sample, this clonotype turned up a few times. The gene calls are TRBV6-1 and TRBJ2-5; 7 bases line up with TRBD2. Germline V gene data show CDR1 as MNHNS and CDR2 as SASEGT. The CDR3 runs 14 residues. V lost 3 bases to trimming and J lost 0 bases; unmatched junction nucleotides: 1. Here the CDR3 reads CASSDRGDQETQYF. As DNA, the CDR3 is TGTGCCAGCAGTGACCGGGGGGACCAAGAGACCCAGTACTTC.

This clonotype was seen more than once but under ten times. The gene calls are TRBV11-1 and TRBJ2-3; D might be TRBD2 (6 bases). Trimming removed 3 bases at V and 0 bases at J, with 22 bases between. Germline V CDR1 and CDR2: SGHAT, FQDESV (reference sequence). There are 19 residues in the CDR3. CDR3 in amino acids: CASSLEKVTRRASTDTQYF. The CDR3 DNA reads TGTGCCAGCAGCTTGGAGAAGGTGACTAGGCGGGCTAGCACAGATACGCAGTATTTT.

This clonotype occurred a few times. V is TRBV18 and J is TRBJ2-2, with D hard to call. CDR1 and CDR2 (germline): KGHSH, LQKENI. V lost 2 bases and J lost 5, with 9 bases in between. The CDR3 has 14 residues. CDR3 in amino acids: CASSPLRGTGELFF. Written as DNA, the CDR3 is TGTGCCAGCTCACCATTACGTGGGACCGGGGAGCTGTTTTTT. The whole variable domain, filled in from reference TRBV18 and TRBJ2-2, reads NAGVMQNPRHLVRRRGQEARLRCSPMKGHSHVYWYRQLPEEGLKFMVYLQKENIIDESGMPKERFSAEFPKEGPSILRIQQVVRGDSAAYFCASSPLRGTGELFFGEGSRLTVL.

The rearrangement joins TRBV15 to TRBJ1-4, with 7 bases fitting TRBD1. Germline CDR1 LNHNV, CDR2 YYDKDF (reference sequence). The ends lost 0 bases at V and 7 bases at J; junction bases unmatched: 5. The CDR3 loop spans 15 amino acids. CDR3 sequence: CATSRDTGTAEKLFF. Here the CDR3 DNA reads TGTGCCACCAGCAGAGATACCGGGACAGCTGAAAAACTGTTTTTT.

The table lists this clonotype with a few counts. The gene calls are TRBV20-1 and TRBJ2-5, with a weak D call TRBD2 (5 bases). V lost 3 bases and J 1 base, leaving 6 bases between the germline ends. The CDR3 runs 12 residues. The germline CDR1 and CDR2 sequences are DFQATT and SNEGSKA (reference sequence). This chain's CDR3 is CSARGAQETQYF. CDR3 coding DNA: TGCAGTGCTAGGGGAGCCCAAGAGACCCAGTACTTC.

This chain links TRBV7-2 with TRBJ1-1; D may be TRBD1 (5 bases). The CDR3 covers 11 residues. CDR1 is SGHTA and CDR2 is FQGNSA in the germline V gene. Trimming cost V 0 bases and J 12 bases, with 8 bases left between them. CDR3 in amino acids: CASSLADSSFF. In DNA form, the CDR3 reads TGTGCCAGCAGCTTAGCAGACAGTTCTTTCTTT.

The chain recombines TRBV19 with TRBJ1-1; D unresolved. The V gene lost 10 bases and the J gene lost 4 bases, with 10 bases spanning the gap. The CDR3 covers 11 residues. Germline values: CDR1 LNHDA, CDR2 SQIVND (reference sequence). The CDR3 DNA reads as TGTGCCACCGCCAGGAGCACTGAAGCTTTCTTT. Translating gives CATARSTEAFF.

The chain joins TRBV24-1 to TRBJ1-2; 8 bases are a match to TRBD1. The CDR3 is 14 amino acids. Per the germline V gene, CDR1 is KGHDR and CDR2 is SFDVKD. Germline trimming cut 4 bases from V and 6 bases from J; bases unmatched to any gene: 6. CDR3 coding DNA: TGTGCCACCAGTGACGCCTCGACAGGGGATGGCTACACCTTC. It is translated as CATSDASTGDGYTF.

This clonotype was detected a few times. The J gene is TRBJ1-1, the V gene TRBV28; tentatively, D is TRBD1 (5 bases). The V gene lost 10 bases and the J gene lost 0 bases, with 12 bases spanning the gap. The CDR3 is 13 amino acids. CDR1 MDHEN and CDR2 SYDVKM come from the germline V gene. CDR3 bases: TGTGCCATACAGGAGACAGTGAACACTGAAGCTTTCTTT. Residues: CAIQETVNTEAFF.

Only a few counts were recorded for this clonotype. This chain uses TRBV28 with TRBJ2-1; possibly TRBD1 or TRBD2 for D (5 bases each). Germline CDR1 reads MDHEN; CDR2 reads SYDVKM. The CDR3 is 16 amino acids. Deletions cut 0 bases from V and 4 bases from J, with 13 bases between. CDR3 sequence (DNA): TGTGCCAGCAGTTTATGGAGGGGTCTGGAATACAATGAGCAGTTCTTC. The encoded protein is CASSLWRGLEYNEQFF.

This clonotype has just a few counts. The CDR3 coding sequence is TGTGCCAGCAGCCCCGCGGGGGCCAATGACCTTGAGCAGTTCTTC. It codes for CASSPAGANDLEQFF. The chain has TRBV7-9 and TRBJ2-1; D is perhaps TRBD2 (7 bases). Germline loops: CDR1 SEHNR, CDR2 FQNEAQ (reference sequence). Trimming removed 5 bases at V and 9 bases at J, with 20 bases between. This CDR3 comprises 15 residues.

This clonotype has only a few counts. The chain links TRBV4-1 to TRBJ1-2; possible D gene TRBD1, 5 bases. The CDR3 has 15 residues. V was clipped by 1 base and J by 6 bases, with 15 bases between them. Germline loops: CDR1 MGHRA, CDR2 YSYEKL. The CDR3 is CASSQVGQGIHGYTF. CDR3 sequence (DNA): TGCGCCAGCAGCCAAGTGGGCCAGGGCATCCATGGCTACACCTTC.

The chain couples TRBV7-8 to TRBJ2-5, with 7 bases fitting TRBD2. Trimming removed 4 bases from V and 0 bases from J; junction bases left unmatched: 5. This CDR3 is built from 15 residues. The germline CDR1 and CDR2 sequences are SGHVS and FQNEAQ. The CDR3 DNA is TGTGCCAGCAGCTCGGGACTAAACTACCAAGAGACCCAGTACTTC. As protein: CASSSGLNYQETQYF. The variable domain in full, completed from reference TRBV7-8 and TRBJ2-5, reads GAGVSQSPRYKVAKRGQDVALRCDPISGHVSLFWYQQALGQGPEFLTYFQNEAQLDKSGLPSDRFFAERPEGSVSTLKIQRTQQEDSAVYLCASSSGLNYQETQYFGPGTRLLVL.

V and J are TRBV7-9 and TRBJ2-7; D is undetermined. V was pared by 4 bases and J by 4 bases, with 11 bases between. The CDR3 spans 13 residues. The V gene's germline CDR1 is SEHNR and CDR2 FQNEAQ (reference sequence). The CDR3 nucleotides are TGTGCCAGCAGCTCCGCTGGGCGGTACGAGCAGTACTTC. The encoded protein is CASSSAGRYEQYF.

The chain employs TRBV7-8 and TRBJ2-7, with D hard to call. Germline loops: CDR1 SGHVS, CDR2 FQNEAQ. This CDR3 has 12 residues. Trimming took 2 bases from V and 4 from J, leaving 6 bases between them. The CDR3 DNA reads as TGTGCCAGCAGCTTAAAGACTTACGAGCAGTACTTC. This encodes CASSLKTYEQYF.

This clonotype has just a few counts. The V call is TRBV6-5, the J call TRBJ1-4; possibly TRBD1 for D (6 bases). The ends were cut back, 0 bases at V and 3 bases at J, with 14 bases in the middle. Germline V CDR1 and CDR2: MNHEY, SVGAGI. The CDR3 length is 17 residues. The CDR3 region has the DNA TGTGCCAGCAGTTACTCGAGCCGGGGGCAGGCTAATGAAAAACTGTTTTTT. Its translation is CASSYSSRGQANEKLFF.

A few counts support this clonotype. CDR3 sequence: CASSVASRGPYNEQFF. CDR3 DNA sequence: TGTGCCAGCAGCGTAGCCTCGCGGGGGCCCTACAATGAGCAGTTCTTC. V and J are TRBV9 and TRBJ2-1; possible D gene TRBD2, 7 bases. This CDR3 contains 16 residues. The germline CDR1 and CDR2 sequences are SGDLS and YYNGEE. V dropped 0 bases and J dropped 2 bases, with 12 bases sitting between them.

V gene TRBV5-4 combines with J gene TRBJ2-5, with 9 bases lining up with TRBD2. In germline, CDR1 is SGHNT, CDR2 YYREEE (reference sequence). The CDR3 sequence is 16 residues long. J lost 0 bases, V lost 2 bases, and 5 bases had no gene match. CDR3 protein: CASSLGTSKYQETQYF. The CDR3 DNA sequence: TGTGCCAGCAGCTTAGGGACTAGCAAGTACCAAGAGACCCAGTACTTC.